A selection of T cell receptor beta chains follows, all from one sample in a study of T cell responses to AZD1222 COVID-19 vaccine. Assay used: immunoSEQ multiplex PCR; TCRdb lists only in-frame clones, some missing. The data hold tens of thousands of clones, with around 85% observed a single time. Sequenced here: peripheral blood, sampled 28 days after the second AZD1222 dose. These receptors were obtained from an adult who received the AZD1222 COVID-19 vaccine. Each CDR3 is given with its conserved first and last residue. The order of the fields is J gene, clone size, V gene, D gene, CDR3 length, CDR3 DNA, CDR3 protein. A D gene is named only where the DNA matches it firmly. Size values are once, few and many counts, or a class for expanded clones, and some rows have none.

TRBJ1-1 NA TRBV19 NA 13 TGTGCCACCCGGTTCACCGTGAACACTGAAGCTTTCTTT CATRFTVNTEAFF
TRBJ1-2 NA TRBV10-3 NA 15 TGTGCCATCAGGCCCGGCGTGCGGGGTGAGAGTGGCTACACCTTC CAIRPGVRGESGYTF
TRBJ2-5 NA TRBV7-2 TRBD2 16 TGTGCCAGCAGCCTACTGGGACTAGCGGGACAAGAGACCCAGTACTTC CASSLLGLAGQETQYF
TRBJ2-7 once TRBV10-1 TRBD2 18 TGCGCCAGCAGTGAGCCGTCCAGACTAGCGGGAGGGCCGCATGAGCAGTACTTC CASSEPSRLAGGPHEQYF
TRBJ2-1 NA TRBV27 NA 14 TGTGCCAGCAGTTCGGACGGGTGGGGGAATGAGCAGTTCTTC CASSSDGWGNEQFF
TRBJ1-4 NA TRBV6-6 NA 13 TGTGCCAGCGGGTCAGGCACGCCTGGAAAACTGTTTTTT CASGSGTPGKLFF
TRBJ2-2 NA TRBV6-5 NA 14 TGTGCCAGCAGATTAGACCTTTACACCGGGGAGCTGTTTTTT CASRLDLYTGELFF
TRBJ1-5 NA TRBV12-3/TRBV12-4 NA 11 TGTGCCAGCAGTTTAACCGGGCCCCAGCATTTT CASSLTGPQHF
TRBJ1-2 NA TRBV7-2 NA 11 TGTGCCAGCAGTAAAGACTTGGGCTACACCTTC CASSKDLGYTF
TRBJ2-1 NA TRBV6-5 TRBD2 14 TGTGCCACCCACTCTAGCGGGAGGGCCAATGAGCAGTTCTTC CATHSSGRANEQFF
TRBJ1-2 few TRBV29-1 NA 14 TGCAGCGTTATCCTAGGCAGCCCCATCTATGGCTACACCTTC CSVILGSPIYGYTF
TRBJ2-7 NA TRBV27 TRBD2 16 TGTGCCAGCAGTCCTCACCGGGGGGGGAGGGACTACGAGCAGTACTTC CASSPHRGGRDYEQYF
TRBJ2-4 NA TRBV6-2/TRBV6-3 NA 14 TGTGCCAGCAGTTACTCGATCCAGAAAAACATTCAGTACTTC CASSYSIQKNIQYF
TRBJ2-1 NA TRBV15 NA 15 TGTGCCACCAGCAGAGATGCAGGCGAGTACAATGAGCAGTTCTTC CATSRDAGEYNEQFF
TRBJ2-2 NA TRBV6-5 NA 15 TGTGCCAGCAGTTCCTCCTGGACAGACACCGGGGAGCTGTTTTTT CASSSSWTDTGELFF
TRBJ1-1 NA TRBV10-3 TRBD1 13 TGTGCCATCGGCTCAGGGGGTTTAGCGGAAGCTTTCTTT CAIGSGGLAEAFF
TRBJ2-5 NA TRBV28 TRBD1 15 TGTGCCAGCAGTTTCGTCAGGGGGAGTAGGGAGACCCAGTACTTC CASSFVRGSRETQYF
TRBJ2-3 NA TRBV7-2 TRBD1 17 TGTGCCAGCAGCTCCCGCCTAGGACAGGGCCTCACAGATACGCAGTATTTT CASSSRLGQGLTDTQYF
TRBJ1-1 once TRBV6-5 NA 13 TGTGCCAGCAGGACACAGGGAAACACTGAAGCTTTCTTT CASRTQGNTEAFF
TRBJ2-2 NA TRBV11-3 NA 15 TGTGCCAGCAGCTTAGGAACGGGGAACACCGGGGAGCTGTTTTTT CASSLGTGNTGELFF
TRBJ1-4 NA TRBV9 NA 15 TGTGCCAGCAGCGCACGTCTGGGAACTAATGAAAAACTGTTTTTT CASSARLGTNEKLFF
TRBJ2-5 NA TRBV9 NA 16 TGTGCCAGCAGCGTAGCTGGTAGCCCCCGGGGGGAGACCCAGTACTTC CASSVAGSPRGETQYF
TRBJ1-5 NA TRBV5-5 NA 14 TGTGCCAGCAGCCCGGGGTATAGCAATCAGCCCCAGCATTTT CASSPGYSNQPQHF
TRBJ2-1 NA TRBV10-3 TRBD2 17 TGTGCCATCAGCCGGACTAGCGGGAGCAACTCCTACAATGAGCAGTTCTTC CAISRTSGSNSYNEQFF
TRBJ2-7 few TRBV5-1 TRBD1 14 TGCGCCAGCAGGTCAGGGGGCCCGCAGTCCGAGCAGTACTTC CASRSGGPQSEQYF
TRBJ2-7 NA TRBV12-1 NA 12 TGTGCCAGCAGAGAAGCTTCCTACGAGCAGTACTTC CASREASYEQYF
TRBJ2-7 NA TRBV14 TRBD1 15 TGTGCCAGCAGCCAAGGGACAGGGGACCTGTACGAGCAGTACTTC CASSQGTGDLYEQYF
TRBJ2-2 NA TRBV5-1 TRBD2 17 TGCGCCAGCGGGCTGGCCCGGACTAGCGGGACGTCCGGGGAGCTGTTTTTT CASGLARTSGTSGELFF
TRBJ2-1 once TRBV7-6 NA 15 TGTGCCAGCAGCTTATCCCCCAGCTCCTACAATGAGCAGTTCTTC CASSLSPSSYNEQFF
TRBJ2-4 once TRBV6-6 TRBD1 16 TGTGCCAGCAGACCCGGGACAGGGGAGCCCAAAAACATTCAGTACTTC CASRPGTGEPKNIQYF
TRBJ1-2 NA TRBV5-1 TRBD1 15 TGCGCCAGCAGCTTGATAACGGACAGGGGTTATGGCTACACCTTC CASSLITDRGYGYTF
TRBJ2-5 NA TRBV27 TRBD2 16 TGTGCCAGCAGTTTATACGCTAGCGGGAGTTTGGAGACCCAGTACTTC CASSLYASGSLETQYF
TRBJ2-3 NA TRBV4-2 NA 15 TGTGCCAGCAGCCCAACGGCTGTGTCCACAGATACGCAGTATTTT CASSPTAVSTDTQYF
TRBJ2-5 NA TRBV10-3 NA 14 TGTGCCATCAGTACGGTCGGCAGTCAAGAGACCCAGTACTTC CAISTVGSQETQYF
TRBJ2-4 few TRBV7-2 TRBD2 17 TGTGCCAGCAGCCCCCCGGGACTAGCGGGAGGGGGTGGCATTCAGTACTTC CASSPPGLAGGGGIQYF
TRBJ1-2 few TRBV27 TRBD1 14 TGTGCCAGCAGCGCGGGACAGGGGAAAAGGGGCTACACCTTC CASSAGQGKRGYTF
TRBJ1-1 NA TRBV11-2 NA 14 TGTGCCAGCAGCCCAGGTCCGGGTATGGCTGAAGCTTTCTTT CASSPGPGMAEAFF
TRBJ2-2 NA TRBV5-4 TRBD2 15 TGTGCCAGCAGACGGGGACTAGCTGACGCCGGGGAGCTGTTTTTT CASRRGLADAGELFF
TRBJ2-1 NA TRBV27 TRBD1 14 TGTGCCACCAGTCCCGGGACAGGGTACAATGAGCAGTTCTTC CATSPGTGYNEQFF
TRBJ2-7 NA TRBV19 TRBD2 14 TGTGCCAGTAGTATCCCCGGGAGGGTCTACGAGCAGTACTTC CASSIPGRVYEQYF
TRBJ1-4 NA TRBV4-3 NA 16 TGCGCCAGCAGCCAAGATCGGCCCCAGGGTAGGGAAAAACTGTTTTTT CASSQDRPQGREKLFF